This TCR beta chain emerged from a study of T cells in Graves' hyperthyroidism and ophthalmopathy. Hyperthyroidism patients were newly diagnosed, had disease duration under 2 months, and were aged 18 to 65 years. Together with thyroid ultrasound, orbital computed tomography, serum thyroxine and TRAb, clinical symptoms were used for diagnoses. This clonotype came up many times. No antigen is known for it. Germline V lookup: CDR1 SEHNR, CDR2 FQNEAQ (reference sequence). V shed 3 bases and J shed 6 bases, with 15 bases lying between them. CDR3 size: 15 residues. The source material, RNA transcripts, was used to amplify TCR beta CDR3 regions. The HTBI set primed first-round TCR CDR3 RT-PCR. Each CDR3 protein is one row after TCRdb ran MiXCR on the multiplex PCR reads. The sample carries fewer than 650,000 distinct CDR3 sequences, approximately 15% recorded once. Notes on the study in general: Also found in blood were most expanded thyroid clonotypes above 0.001. A model built on 13 V-J features separated ophthalmopathy from stable hyperthyroidism.

The chain couples TRBV7-9 to TRBJ1-5; perhaps TRBD1 as D (5 bases). The sequence came from a woman under 40 with Graves' hyperthyroidism that later progressed to Graves' ophthalmopathy. Specimen: blood. CDR3 DNA sequence: TGTGCCAGCAGCTTGTCAGGTCCCGGGGGTCAGCCCCAGCATTTT. Protein product: CASSLSGPGGQPQHF.